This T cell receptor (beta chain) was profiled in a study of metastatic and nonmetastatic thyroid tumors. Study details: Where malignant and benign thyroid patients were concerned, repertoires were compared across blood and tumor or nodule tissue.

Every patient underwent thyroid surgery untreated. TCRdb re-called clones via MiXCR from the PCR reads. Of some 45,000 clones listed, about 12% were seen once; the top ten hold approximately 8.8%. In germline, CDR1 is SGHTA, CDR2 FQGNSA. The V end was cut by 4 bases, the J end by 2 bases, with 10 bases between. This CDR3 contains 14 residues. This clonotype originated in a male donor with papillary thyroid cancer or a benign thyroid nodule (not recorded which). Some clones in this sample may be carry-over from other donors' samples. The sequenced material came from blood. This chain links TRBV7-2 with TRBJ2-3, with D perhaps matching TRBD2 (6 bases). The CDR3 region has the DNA TGTGCCAGCAGCTCGGACTACAACACAGATACGCAGTATTTT. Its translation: CASSSDYNTDTQYF.